The 25 T cell receptor beta chains below all came from one sample that was sequenced in a study of blood T cell repertoires in COVID-19. Using immunoSEQ multiplex PCR, the repertoire was profiled, and TCRdb retains in-frame clones only, with some absent. Counted here are around 180,000 clones, around 80% occurring once; the ten biggest clones make up about an eighth. Sequencing input: PBMCs or T cells enriched from blood (not recorded which). These receptors originate from a man in his forties or fifties who had recovered from COVID-19.

DNA for the CDR3: TGTGCCAGCAGCCGGATGGACAGCGGGGAGCTGTTTTTT. It specifies CASSRMDSGELFF. This chain connects TRBV4-2 to TRBJ2-2; D is perhaps TRBD1 (6 bases). The germline gives CDR1 LGHNA, CDR2 YNFKEQ. Trimming pared 4 bases from V and 7 bases from J, leaving 10 bases between. There are 13 residues in the CDR3.

V is TRBV28 and J is TRBJ2-1; 9 nucleotides line up with TRBD1. The CDR3 is 17 amino acids. Germline CDR1 MDHEN, CDR2 SYDVKM. The V segment lost 1 base and the J segment 10 bases; nucleotides outside the gene matches: 14. This chain's CDR3 is CASSLFPGQGRGREQFF. CDR3 in DNA: TGTGCCAGCAGTTTATTTCCGGGACAGGGTAGGGGTCGGGAGCAGTTCTTC. Looking up the rest from reference TRBV28 and TRBJ2-1 gives the full variable domain: DVKVTQSSRYLVKRTGEKVFLECVQDMDHENMFWYRQDPGLGLRLIYFSYDVKMKEKGDIPEGYSVSREKKERFSLILESASTNQTSMYLCASSLFPGQGRGREQFFGPGTRLTVL.

The rearrangement links TRBV21-1 to TRBJ1-1; the table's TRBD1 call for D was not verified on the DNA. TRBV21-1 is designated a pseudogene. The CDR3 contains 13 residues. This CDR3 is CASSKAPGPEAFF. The CDR3 region has the DNA TGTGCCAGCAGCAAAGCGCCAGGGCCTGAAGCTTTCTTT.

This chain uses TRBV19 with TRBJ2-2; tentative D call: TRBD2 (6 bases). The length of the CDR3 is 15 residues. CDR1 LNHDA and CDR2 SQIVND come from the germline V gene (reference sequence). V was trimmed by 7 bases and J by 4 bases, leaving 16 bases between them. CDR3 protein: CASTDGGVGTGELFF. The DNA of the CDR3 is TGTGCCAGTACCGATGGAGGGGTTGGCACCGGGGAGCTGTTTTTT.

CDR3 amino acids: CASSLEALHRVRGYEQYF. CDR3 DNA: TGTGCCAGCAGCTTAGAGGCCCTTCACAGGGTAAGGGGCTACGAGCAGTACTTC. The chain carries TRBV11-2 and TRBJ2-7; D is possibly TRBD1 (6 bases). Germline values: CDR1 SGHAT, CDR2 FQNNGV. The CDR3 is 18 amino acids. The V end lost 0 bases, the J end lost 3 bases, and 21 bases lay between the germline ends.

The CDR3 nucleotides read TGTGCCAGCAGCCAAGCGATGGGGACAGGGAACTCCTACGAGCAGTACTTC. This codes for CASSQAMGTGNSYEQYF. V gene TRBV3-1 (or the pseudogene TRBV3-2) combines with J gene TRBJ2-7; 9 positions agree with TRBD1. Germline V CDR1 and CDR2: LGHDT, YNNKEL (reference sequence). The CDR3 is 17 residues long. V shed 1 base and J 0 bases; nucleotides not matched to a gene: 7.

In this sample, this clone turned up a few times. The CDR3 DNA sequence: TGTGCCAGCAGCTTAGATATGAACACTGAAGCTTTCTTT. Encoded protein: CASSLDMNTEAFF. The chain employs TRBV7-9 and TRBJ1-1; D is ambiguous. The V and J ends lost 1 base and 0 bases respectively, with 3 bases between them. CDR3 size: 13 residues. Germline CDR1 is SEHNR and CDR2 is FQNEAQ (reference sequence).

V gene TRBV21-1 combines with J gene TRBJ2-7; TRBD2 is the table's D call and was not checked against the DNA. TRBV21-1 is given as a pseudogene. CDR3 length equals 13 residues. The CDR3 is CASSKGRVEEQYF. CDR3 DNA: TGTGCCAGCAGCAAAGGCCGGGTCGAGGAGCAGTACTTC.

The rearrangement links TRBV4-1 to TRBJ2-1, with TRBD2 matching 9 bases. Germline lookup yields CDR1 MGHRA and CDR2 YSYEKL. Trimming cost V 0 bases and J 10 bases; bases outside gene matches: 16. The CDR3 is 18 residues long. CDR3 in DNA: TGCGCCAGCAGCCAAGATCGCCGGGCGAGCGGGGGGAGGAGCGAGCAGTTCTTC. Translated: CASSQDRRASGGRSEQFF.

V usage is TRBV4-3 and J usage is TRBJ1-2; 9 nucleotides align to TRBD1. V lost 0 bases, J lost 1 base, and 6 bases stayed unmatched. Germline values: CDR1 LGHNA, CDR2 YSLEER. The length of the CDR3 is 17 residues. CDR3 sequence: CASSQDGDREVNYGYTF. The CDR3 DNA sequence: TGCGCCAGCAGCCAAGATGGGGACAGGGAGGTTAACTATGGCTACACCTTC.

The chain links TRBV5-1 to TRBJ1-6; D remains unclear. In germline, CDR1 is SGHRS, CDR2 YFSETQ. V was trimmed by 0 bases and J by 6 bases, leaving 13 bases between them. The CDR3 spans 16 residues. The CDR3 protein is CASSLALYAVNSPLHF. In DNA, the CDR3 is TGCGCCAGCAGCTTGGCGTTGTATGCAGTTAATTCACCCCTCCACTTT.

The sample holds one count of this clone. The chain has TRBV7-6 and TRBJ2-5; D is uncertain. V dropped 0 bases and J dropped 5 bases, with 10 bases sitting between them. The CDR3 is made up of 14 amino acids. The germline V gene has CDR1 SGHVS and CDR2 FNYEAQ. The CDR3 coding sequence is TGTGCCAGCAGCTTAGCGGAGTTGCGGGAGACCCAGTACTTC. As protein: CASSLAELRETQYF. Based on the CDR3 plus reference TRBV7-6 and TRBJ2-5, the full variable domain is GAGVSQSPRYKVTKRGQDVALRCDPISGHVSLYWYRQALGQGPEFLTYFNYEAQQDKSGLPNDRFSAERPEGSISTLTIQRTEQRDSAMYRCASSLAELRETQYFGPGTRLLVL.

The chain uses TRBV28 and TRBJ1-2, with 8 bases aligning to TRBD1. V shed 5 bases, J shed 4 bases, and the junction held 6 bases outside the gene matches. Per germline, CDR1 MDHEN and CDR2 SYDVKM. CDR3 length: 14 residues. CDR3 sequence (DNA): TGTGCCAGCAGTATATCAGGGGGCGGCTATGGCTACACCTTC. Translating gives CASSISGGGYGYTF.

The V and J genes are TRBV6-5 and TRBJ2-3; the match to TRBD2 covers 7 bases. Losses at the gene ends were 8 bases for V and 4 bases for J; bases not matched to a gene: 6. CDR3 size: 13 residues. The germline gives CDR1 MNHEY, CDR2 SVGAGI. The CDR3 nucleotides are TGTGCCAGCCAGGGAGGGGACGCAGATACGCAGTATTTT. Encoded protein: CASQGGDADTQYF.

The chain is built from TRBV10-2 and TRBJ1-3; the match to TRBD1 covers 7 bases. V trimming: 5 bases; J trimming: 1 base; junction bases outside the gene matches: 5. The CDR3 spans 15 residues. Germline loops: CDR1 WSHSY, CDR2 SAAADI. CDR3 sequence reads: CASSTSGGSGNTIYF. In DNA, the CDR3 is TGCGCCAGCAGTACCTCAGGGGGGTCTGGAAACACCATATATTTT.

The J gene is TRBJ2-2, the V gene TRBV28; no definite D call. Deletions cut 7 bases from V and 4 bases from J, with 16 bases between. Germline lookup yields CDR1 MDHEN and CDR2 SYDVKM. This CDR3 is built from 15 residues. Here the CDR3 DNA reads TGTGCCAGCACCCCCCGGGTCTATCCCACCGGGGAGCTGTTTTTT. Its translation is CASTPRVYPTGELFF. Filled out from reference TRBV28 and TRBJ2-2, the complete variable domain reads DVKVTQSSRYLVKRTGEKVFLECVQDMDHENMFWYRQDPGLGLRLIYFSYDVKMKEKGDIPEGYSVSREKKERFSLILESASTNQTSMYLCASTPRVYPTGELFFGEGSRLTVL.

A note on this clone: This sample includes further DNA sequences coding for the same CDR3. The V gene is TRBV5-4, the J gene TRBJ2-1; 7 bases fit TRBD2. With 0 bases clipped from V and 0 bases from J, the junction kept 0 bases outside the gene matches. The CDR3 spans 15 residues. From germline, CDR1 is SGHNT and CDR2 YYREEE (reference sequence). CDR3 in amino acids: CASSLGGSSYNEQFF. The CDR3 DNA reads TGTGCCAGCAGCTTGGGCGGGAGCTCCTACAATGAGCAGTTCTTC. Combining the CDR3 with reference TRBV5-4 and TRBJ2-1 gives the whole variable domain ETGVTQSPTHLIKTRGQQVTLRCSSQSGHNTVSWYQQALGQGPQFIFQYYREEENGRGNFPPRFSGLQFPNYSSELNVNALELDDSALYLCASSLGGSSYNEQFFGPGTRLTVL.

To note about this clone: One end of the junction does not line up with germline, which may come from a read error. V and J are TRBV7-7 and TRBJ2-5, with 15 bases fitting TRBD2. The germline CDR1 and CDR2 sequences are SSHAT and FNYEAQ (reference sequence). There are 16 residues in the CDR3. The chain's CDR3 is CASSNGLAGGRETQYF. CDR3 in DNA: TGTGCTAGCAGCAACGGACTAGCGGGGGGGCGAGAGACCCAGTACTTC.

This clone was detected only once. Germline and junction disagree at one end, which may indicate a read error. The chain has TRBV7-2 and TRBJ2-7; the D gene is possibly TRBD2 (6 bases). Germline V gene data show CDR1 as SGHTA and CDR2 as FQGNSA. The CDR3 extends over 12 amino acids. Written as DNA, the CDR3 is TGTGCCAGCAGCCTAGCGAGGGACGAGCAGTACTTC. It encodes CASSLARDEQYF. The full variable domain, rest sourced from reference TRBV7-2 and TRBJ2-7, is GAGVSQSPSNKVTEKGKDVELRCDPISGHTALYWYRQSLGQGLEFLIYFQGNSAPDKSGLPSDRFSAERTGGSVSTLTIQRTQQEDSAVYLCASSLARDEQYFGPGTRLTVT.

The rearrangement joins TRBV9 to TRBJ2-3; 7 nucleotides match TRBD2. CDR1 is SGDLS and CDR2 is YYNGEE in the germline V gene. Losses at the gene ends were 2 bases for V and 1 base for J; bases not matched to a gene: 10. CDR3 length: 17 residues. CDR3 in amino acids: CASSVAIGGIGTDTQYF. The CDR3, as DNA: TGTGCCAGCAGCGTCGCTATCGGGGGGATCGGCACAGATACGCAGTATTTT.

Here the CDR3 DNA reads TGTGCCAGCAGCGTAATCCCAGGGGGACAGGGCTACACCTTC. Translation: CASSVIPGGQGYTF. This chain joins TRBV9 and TRBJ1-2; TRBD1 matches at 7 bases. The CDR3 has 14 amino acids. Germline lookup yields CDR1 SGDLS and CDR2 YYNGEE. Trimming cost V 1 base and J 8 bases; bases outside gene matches: 8.

The chain employs TRBV6-5 and TRBJ1-4; TRBD1 is a possible D gene (6 bases). Germline-derived CDR1 and CDR2 are MNHEY and SVGAGI. V lost 2 bases, J lost 8 bases, and 18 bases lay in between. The CDR3 runs to 16 residues. CDR3 in amino acids: CASSYDGSSRGEKLFF. CDR3 DNA sequence: TGTGCCAGCAGTTACGACGGATCCTCGAGGGGGGAAAAACTGTTTTTT.

The chain carries TRBV21-1 and TRBJ2-2; the DNA was not compared with TRBD2, the D call given in the table. TRBV21-1 is deemed a pseudogene. The CDR3 totals 15 residues. The chain's CDR3 is CAKTSGGAFPGELFF. The CDR3 DNA follows: TGTGCCAAAACTAGCGGGGGGGCCTTCCCTGGGGAGCTGTTTTTT.

This sequence joins TRBV4-1 and TRBJ2-1, with 7 bases aligning to TRBD1. The CDR3 consists of 17 residues. The junction had 6 bases not matched to a gene; V was cut back by 1 base and J by 0 bases. Looked up from germline, CDR1 is MGHRA and CDR2 is YSYEKL. Here the CDR3 DNA reads TGCGCCAGCAGCCAAGTCGCCCCAGGGGGCTCCTACAATGAGCAGTTCTTC. Encoded protein: CASSQVAPGGSYNEQFF.

The chain joins TRBV28 to TRBJ1-2, with D possibly matching TRBD1 (6 bases). The CDR3 is 13 amino acids. The germline V gene encodes CDR1 MDHEN and CDR2 SYDVKM. The V gene lost 4 bases and the J gene lost 5 bases, with 11 bases spanning the gap. This chain's CDR3 is CASSWTEAYGYTF. The DNA for the CDR3 is TGTGCCAGCAGTTGGACAGAGGCTTATGGCTACACCTTC.